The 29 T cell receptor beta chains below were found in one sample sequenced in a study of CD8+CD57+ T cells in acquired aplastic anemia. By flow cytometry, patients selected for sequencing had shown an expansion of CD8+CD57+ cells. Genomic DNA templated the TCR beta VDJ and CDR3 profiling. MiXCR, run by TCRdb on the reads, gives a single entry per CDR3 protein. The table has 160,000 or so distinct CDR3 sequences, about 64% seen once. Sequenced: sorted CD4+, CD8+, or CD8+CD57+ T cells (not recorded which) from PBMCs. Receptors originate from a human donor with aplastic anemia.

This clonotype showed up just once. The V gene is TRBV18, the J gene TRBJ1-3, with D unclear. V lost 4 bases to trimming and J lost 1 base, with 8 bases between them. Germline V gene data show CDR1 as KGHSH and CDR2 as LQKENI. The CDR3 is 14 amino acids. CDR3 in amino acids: CASSRLGSGNTIYF. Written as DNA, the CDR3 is TGTGCCAGCTCACGCCTGGGATCTGGAAACACCATATATTTT.

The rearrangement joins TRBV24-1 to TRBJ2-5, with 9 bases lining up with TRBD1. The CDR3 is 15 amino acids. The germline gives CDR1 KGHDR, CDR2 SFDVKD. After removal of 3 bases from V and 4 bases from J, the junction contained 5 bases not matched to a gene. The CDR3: CATSDGTGTLETQYF. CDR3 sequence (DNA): TGTGCCACCAGTGATGGGACAGGGACTTTAGAGACCCAGTACTTC.

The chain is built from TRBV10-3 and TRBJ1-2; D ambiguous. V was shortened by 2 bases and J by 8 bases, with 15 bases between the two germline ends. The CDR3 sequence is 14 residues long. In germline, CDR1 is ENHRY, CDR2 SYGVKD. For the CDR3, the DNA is TGTGCCATCAGTGAGGGAACCACGGGCTCAGGCTACACCTTC. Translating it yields CAISEGTTGSGYTF.

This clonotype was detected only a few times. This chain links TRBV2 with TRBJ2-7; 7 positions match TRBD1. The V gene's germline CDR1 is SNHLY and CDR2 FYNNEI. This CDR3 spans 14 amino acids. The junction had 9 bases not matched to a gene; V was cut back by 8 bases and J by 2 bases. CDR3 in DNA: TGTGCCAGCCAGTCTGACAGGGTACCCTACGAGCAGTACTTC. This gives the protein CASQSDRVPYEQYF.

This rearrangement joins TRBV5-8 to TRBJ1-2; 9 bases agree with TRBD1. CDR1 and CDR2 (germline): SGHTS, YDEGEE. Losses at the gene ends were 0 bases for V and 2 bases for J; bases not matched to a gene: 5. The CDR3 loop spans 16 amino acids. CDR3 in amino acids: CASSLGTGATNYGYTF. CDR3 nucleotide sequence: TGTGCCAGCAGCTTGGGGACAGGGGCGACAAACTATGGCTACACCTTC.

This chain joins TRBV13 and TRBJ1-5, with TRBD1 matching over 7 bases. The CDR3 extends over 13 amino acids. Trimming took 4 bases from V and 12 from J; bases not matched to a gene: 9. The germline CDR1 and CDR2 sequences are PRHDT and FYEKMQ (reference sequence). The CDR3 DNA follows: TGTGCCAGCAGCTCGGGACAGAGGGGGCTCCAGCATTTT. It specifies CASSSGQRGLQHF.

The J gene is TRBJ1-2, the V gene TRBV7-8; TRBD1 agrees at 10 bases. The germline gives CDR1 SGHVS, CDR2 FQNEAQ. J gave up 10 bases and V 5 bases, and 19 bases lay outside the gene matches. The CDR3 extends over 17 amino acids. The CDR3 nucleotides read TGTGCCAGCAGCCCAACGGGACAGGGGCCTCTACAGGTGGTCTACACCTTC. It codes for CASSPTGQGPLQVVYTF.

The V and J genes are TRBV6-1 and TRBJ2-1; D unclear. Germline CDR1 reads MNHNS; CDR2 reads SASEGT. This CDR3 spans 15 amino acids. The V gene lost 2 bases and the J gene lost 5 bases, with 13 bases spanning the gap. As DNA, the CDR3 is TGTGCCAGCAGTGAAACGGGCGCGGATAACAATGAGCAGTTCTTC. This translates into CASSETGADNNEQFF.

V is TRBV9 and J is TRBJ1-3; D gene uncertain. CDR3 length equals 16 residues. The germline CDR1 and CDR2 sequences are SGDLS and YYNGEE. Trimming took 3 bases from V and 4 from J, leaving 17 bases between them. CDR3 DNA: TGTGCCAGCAGCGATAACCGGAAGGGTGGAGGAAACACCATATATTTT. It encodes CASSDNRKGGGNTIYF.

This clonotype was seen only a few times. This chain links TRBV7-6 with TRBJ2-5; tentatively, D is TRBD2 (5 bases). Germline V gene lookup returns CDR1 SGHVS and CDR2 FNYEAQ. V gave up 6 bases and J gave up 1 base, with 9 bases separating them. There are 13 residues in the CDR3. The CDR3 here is CASRSGFQETQYF. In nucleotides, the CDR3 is TGTGCCAGCAGGTCGGGATTCCAAGAGACCCAGTACTTC.

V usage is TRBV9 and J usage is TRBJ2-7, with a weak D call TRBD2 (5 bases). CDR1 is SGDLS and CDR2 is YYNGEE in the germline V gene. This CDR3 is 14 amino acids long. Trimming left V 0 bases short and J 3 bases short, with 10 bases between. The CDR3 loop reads CASSVGPGIYEQYF. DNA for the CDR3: TGTGCCAGCAGCGTAGGGCCGGGGATCTACGAGCAGTACTTC.

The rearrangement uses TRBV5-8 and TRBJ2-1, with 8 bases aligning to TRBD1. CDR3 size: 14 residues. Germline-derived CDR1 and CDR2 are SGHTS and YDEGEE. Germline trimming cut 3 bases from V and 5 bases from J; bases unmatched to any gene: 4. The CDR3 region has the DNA TGTGCCAGCAGCTACAGGGGGACGAACAATGAGCAGTTCTTC. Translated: CASSYRGTNNEQFF. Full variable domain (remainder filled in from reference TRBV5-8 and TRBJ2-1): EAGVTQSPTHLIKTRGQQATLRCSPISGHTSVYWYQQALGLGLQFLLWYDEGEERNRGNFPPRFSGRQFPNYSSELNVNALELEDSALYLCASSYRGTNNEQFFGPGTRLTVL.

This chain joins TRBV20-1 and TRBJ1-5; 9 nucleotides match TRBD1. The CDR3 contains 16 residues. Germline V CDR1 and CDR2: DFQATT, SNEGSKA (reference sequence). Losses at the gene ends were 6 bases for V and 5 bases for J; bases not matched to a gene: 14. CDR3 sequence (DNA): TGCAGTGCCCAGGGACAGGGAGGACGGTGGGATCAGCCCCAGCATTTT. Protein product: CSAQGQGGRWDQPQHF.

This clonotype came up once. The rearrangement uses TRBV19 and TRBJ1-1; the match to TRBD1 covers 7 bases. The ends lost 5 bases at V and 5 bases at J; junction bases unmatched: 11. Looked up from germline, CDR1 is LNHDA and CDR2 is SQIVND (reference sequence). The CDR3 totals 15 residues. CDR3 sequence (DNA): TGTGCCAGTAGTTCCGCCCTCACAGGGGAGACTGAAGCTTTCTTT. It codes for CASSSALTGETEAFF.

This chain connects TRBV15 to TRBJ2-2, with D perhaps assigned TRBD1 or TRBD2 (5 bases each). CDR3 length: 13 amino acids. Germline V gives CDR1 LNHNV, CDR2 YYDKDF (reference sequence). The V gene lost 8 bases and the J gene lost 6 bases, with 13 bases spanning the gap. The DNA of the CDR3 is TGTGCCACCCCCGGGGCGCAGGCCGGGGAGCTGTTTTTT. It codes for CATPGAQAGELFF.

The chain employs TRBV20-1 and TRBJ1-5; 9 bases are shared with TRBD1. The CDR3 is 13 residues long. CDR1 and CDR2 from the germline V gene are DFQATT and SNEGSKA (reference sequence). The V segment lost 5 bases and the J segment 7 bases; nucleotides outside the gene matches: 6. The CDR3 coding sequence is TGCAGTGCTGGACAGGGGAAAGTCCAGCCCCAGCATTTT. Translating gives CSAGQGKVQPQHF.

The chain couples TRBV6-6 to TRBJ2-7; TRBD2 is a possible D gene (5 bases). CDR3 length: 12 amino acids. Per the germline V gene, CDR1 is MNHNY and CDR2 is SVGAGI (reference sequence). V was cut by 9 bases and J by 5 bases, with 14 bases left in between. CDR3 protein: CASSDSVNEQYF. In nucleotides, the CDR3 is TGTGCCAGTAGCGATTCCGTGAACGAGCAGTACTTC.

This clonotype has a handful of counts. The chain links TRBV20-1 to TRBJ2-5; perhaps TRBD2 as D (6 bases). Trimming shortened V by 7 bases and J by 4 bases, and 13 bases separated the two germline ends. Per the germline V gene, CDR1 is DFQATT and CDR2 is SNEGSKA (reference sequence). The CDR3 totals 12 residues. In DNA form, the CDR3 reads TGCAGTGGGCAGGTGGGGGGAGAGACCCAGTACTTC. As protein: CSGQVGGETQYF.

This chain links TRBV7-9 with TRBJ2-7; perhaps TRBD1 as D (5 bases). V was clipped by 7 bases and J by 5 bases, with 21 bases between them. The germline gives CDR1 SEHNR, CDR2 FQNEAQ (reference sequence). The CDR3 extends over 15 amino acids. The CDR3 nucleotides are TGTGCCAGCAACCCCGCCGACAGAGGATGGGACGAGCAGTACTTC. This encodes CASNPADRGWDEQYF.

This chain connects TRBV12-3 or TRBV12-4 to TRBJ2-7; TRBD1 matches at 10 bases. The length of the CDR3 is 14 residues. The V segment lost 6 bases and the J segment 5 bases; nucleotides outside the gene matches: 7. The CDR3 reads CASRIGTGADEQYF. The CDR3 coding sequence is TGTGCCAGCAGAATCGGGACAGGGGCCGACGAGCAGTACTTC.

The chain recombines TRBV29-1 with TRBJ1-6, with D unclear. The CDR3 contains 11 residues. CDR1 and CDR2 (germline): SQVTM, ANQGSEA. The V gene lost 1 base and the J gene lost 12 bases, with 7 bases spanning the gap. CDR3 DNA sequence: TGCAGCGTTGAAGGGCGGTTACCCCTCCACTTT. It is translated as CSVEGRLPLHF.

The CDR3 DNA sequence: TGTGCCATCAAGGGCCAGGAGGGGCAAGAGACCCAGTACTTC. Translated: CAIKGQEGQETQYF. The V gene is TRBV10-3, the J gene TRBJ2-5; D may be TRBD2 (6 bases). CDR1 is ENHRY, CDR2 SYGVKD, per germline. V was clipped by 7 bases and J by 2 bases, with 14 bases between them. The CDR3 length is 14 residues.

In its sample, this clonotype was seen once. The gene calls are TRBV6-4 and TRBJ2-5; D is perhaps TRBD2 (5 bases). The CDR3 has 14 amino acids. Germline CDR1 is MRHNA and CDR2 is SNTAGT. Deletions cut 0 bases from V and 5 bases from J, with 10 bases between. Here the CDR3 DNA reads TGTGCCAGCAGTGACTCGTTTGGGAGCGAGACCCAGTACTTC. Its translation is CASSDSFGSETQYF.

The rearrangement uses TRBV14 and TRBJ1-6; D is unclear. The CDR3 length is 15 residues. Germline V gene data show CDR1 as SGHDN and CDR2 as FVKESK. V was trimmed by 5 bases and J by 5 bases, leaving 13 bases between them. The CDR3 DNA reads TGTGCCAGCAGCAACCGGCCCCTTAATAATTCACCCCTCCACTTT. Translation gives CASSNRPLNNSPLHF.

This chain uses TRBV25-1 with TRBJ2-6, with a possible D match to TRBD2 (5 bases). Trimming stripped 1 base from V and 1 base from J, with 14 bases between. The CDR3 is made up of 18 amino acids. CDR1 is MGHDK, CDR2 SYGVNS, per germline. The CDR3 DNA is TGTGCCAGCAGTGAATGGACTGTCAAAAGATCTGGGGCCAACGTCCTGACTTTC. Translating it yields CASSEWTVKRSGANVLTF.

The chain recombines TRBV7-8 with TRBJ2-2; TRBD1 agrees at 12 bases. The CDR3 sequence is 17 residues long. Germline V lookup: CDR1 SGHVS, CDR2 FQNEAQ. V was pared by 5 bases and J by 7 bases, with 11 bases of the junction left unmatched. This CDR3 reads CASSVRRDRGLNGELFF. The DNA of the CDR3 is TGTGCCAGCAGCGTCAGACGGGACAGGGGGCTTAACGGGGAGCTGTTTTTT.

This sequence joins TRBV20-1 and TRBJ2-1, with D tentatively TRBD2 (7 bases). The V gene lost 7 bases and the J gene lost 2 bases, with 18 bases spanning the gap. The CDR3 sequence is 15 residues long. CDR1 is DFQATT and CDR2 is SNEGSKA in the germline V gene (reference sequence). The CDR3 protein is CSGKRGGAPYNEQFF. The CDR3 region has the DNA TGCAGTGGCAAGAGGGGGGGGGCCCCCTACAATGAGCAGTTCTTC.

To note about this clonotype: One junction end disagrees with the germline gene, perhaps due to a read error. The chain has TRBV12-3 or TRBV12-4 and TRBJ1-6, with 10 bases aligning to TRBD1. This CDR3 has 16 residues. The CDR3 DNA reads TGTGCCAGCAGCCCAGACAGGGGGCTGGCACATTCACTCCTCCACTTT. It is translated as CASSPDRGLAHSLLHF.

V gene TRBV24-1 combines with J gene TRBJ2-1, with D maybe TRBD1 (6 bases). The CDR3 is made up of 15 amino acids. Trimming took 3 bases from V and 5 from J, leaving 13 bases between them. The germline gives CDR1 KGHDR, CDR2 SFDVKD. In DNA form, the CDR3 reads TGTGCCACCAGTGATGTTAGGGACACCGACAATGAGCAGTTCTTC. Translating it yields CATSDVRDTDNEQFF.